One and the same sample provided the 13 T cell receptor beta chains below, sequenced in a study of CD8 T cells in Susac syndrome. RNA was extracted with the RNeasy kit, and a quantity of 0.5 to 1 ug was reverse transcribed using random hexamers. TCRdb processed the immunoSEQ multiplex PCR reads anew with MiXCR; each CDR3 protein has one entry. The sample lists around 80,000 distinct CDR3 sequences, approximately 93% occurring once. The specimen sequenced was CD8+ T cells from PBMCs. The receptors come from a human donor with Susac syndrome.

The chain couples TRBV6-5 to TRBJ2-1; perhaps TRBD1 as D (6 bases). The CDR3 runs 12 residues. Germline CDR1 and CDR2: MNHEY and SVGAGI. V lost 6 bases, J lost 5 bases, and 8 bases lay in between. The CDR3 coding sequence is TGTGCCAGCAGGGACAGTGACAATGAGCAGTTCTTC. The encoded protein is CASRDSDNEQFF.

The DNA for the CDR3 is TGTGCCAGCAGTTCCTTGACTAGCGGGACTCCCGGGGCCAACGTCCTGACTTTC. It yields the protein CASSSLTSGTPGANVLTF. V usage is TRBV27 and J usage is TRBJ2-6; TRBD2 matches 11 bases. V lost 4 bases and J lost 4; bases outside the gene matches: 9. The CDR3 sequence is 18 residues long. CDR1 is MNHEY and CDR2 is SMNVEV in the germline V gene (reference sequence). Using reference TRBV27 and TRBJ2-6 for the parts outside the CDR3, the full variable domain is EAQVTQNPRYLITVTGKKLTVTCSQNMNHEYMSWYRQDPGLGLRQIYYSMNVEVTDKGDVPEGYKVSRKEKRNFPLILESPSPNQTSLYFCASSSLTSGTPGANVLTFGAGSRLTVL.

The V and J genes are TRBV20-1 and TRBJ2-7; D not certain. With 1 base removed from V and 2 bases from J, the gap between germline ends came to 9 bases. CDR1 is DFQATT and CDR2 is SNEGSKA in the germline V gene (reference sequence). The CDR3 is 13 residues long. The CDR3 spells CSARVTGAYEQYF. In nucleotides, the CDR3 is TGCAGTGCTAGAGTAACCGGAGCCTACGAGCAGTACTTC.

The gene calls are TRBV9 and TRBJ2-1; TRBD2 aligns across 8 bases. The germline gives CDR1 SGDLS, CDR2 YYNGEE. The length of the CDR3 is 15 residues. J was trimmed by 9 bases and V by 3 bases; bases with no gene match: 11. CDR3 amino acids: CASSARGAGGSEQFF. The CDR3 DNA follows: TGTGCCAGCAGCGCAAGGGGGGCGGGAGGAAGTGAGCAGTTCTTC.

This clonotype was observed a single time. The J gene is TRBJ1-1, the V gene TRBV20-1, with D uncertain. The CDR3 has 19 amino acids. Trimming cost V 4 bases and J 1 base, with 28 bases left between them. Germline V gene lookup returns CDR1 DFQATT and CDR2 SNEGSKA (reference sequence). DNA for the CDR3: TGCAGTGCTAAGTTTATCCTAGCGGTTTACCCGGTACCGAACACTGAAGCTTTCTTT. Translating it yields CSAKFILAVYPVPNTEAFF.

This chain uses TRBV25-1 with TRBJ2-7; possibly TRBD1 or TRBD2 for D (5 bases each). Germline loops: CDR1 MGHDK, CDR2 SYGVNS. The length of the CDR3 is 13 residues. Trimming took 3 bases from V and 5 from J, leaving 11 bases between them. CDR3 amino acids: CASSEPGTDEQYF. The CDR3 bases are TGTGCCAGCAGTGAGCCCGGGACCGACGAGCAGTACTTC.

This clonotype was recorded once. CDR3 in DNA: TGTGCCATACTGTCCCGGGACAGGGGTAATCAGCCCCAGCATTTT. Encoded protein: CAILSRDRGNQPQHF. The chain carries TRBV28 and TRBJ1-5, with 10 bases fitting TRBD1. V lost 10 bases, J lost 4 bases, and 10 bases stayed unmatched. Germline CDR1 MDHEN, CDR2 SYDVKM. The CDR3 is 15 amino acids.

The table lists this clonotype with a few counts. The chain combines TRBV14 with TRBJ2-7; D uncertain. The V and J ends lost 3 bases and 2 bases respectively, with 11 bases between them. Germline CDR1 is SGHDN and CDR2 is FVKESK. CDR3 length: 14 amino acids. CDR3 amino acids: CASSHSGAAYEQYF. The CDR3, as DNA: TGTGCCAGCAGCCATTCAGGTGCTGCCTACGAGCAGTACTTC.

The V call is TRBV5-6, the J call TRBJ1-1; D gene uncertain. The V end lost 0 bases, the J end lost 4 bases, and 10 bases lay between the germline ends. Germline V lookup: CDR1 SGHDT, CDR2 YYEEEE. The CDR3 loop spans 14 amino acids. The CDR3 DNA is TGTGCCAGCAGCTTGGGGTTGTATCGCACTGAAGCTTTCTTT. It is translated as CASSLGLYRTEAFF. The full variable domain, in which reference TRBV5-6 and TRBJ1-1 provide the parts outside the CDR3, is DAGVTQSPTHLIKTRGQQVTLRCSPKSGHDTVSWYQQALGQGPQFIFQYYEEEERQRGNFPDRFSGHQFPNYSSELNVNALLLGDSALYLCASSLGLYRTEAFFGQGTRLTVV.

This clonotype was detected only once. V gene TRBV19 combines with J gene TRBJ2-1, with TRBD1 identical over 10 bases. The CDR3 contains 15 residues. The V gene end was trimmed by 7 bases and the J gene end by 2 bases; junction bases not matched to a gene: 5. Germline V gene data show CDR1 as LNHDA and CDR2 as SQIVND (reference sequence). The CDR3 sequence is CASTRTGGPYNEQFF. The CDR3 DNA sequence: TGTGCCAGTACGAGGACAGGGGGACCCTACAATGAGCAGTTCTTC.

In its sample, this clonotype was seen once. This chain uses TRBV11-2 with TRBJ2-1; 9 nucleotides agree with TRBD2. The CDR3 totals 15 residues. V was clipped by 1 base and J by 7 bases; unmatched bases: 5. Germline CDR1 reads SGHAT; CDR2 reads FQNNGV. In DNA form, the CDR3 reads TGTGCCAGCAGCTTAGTAGCGGGGGCTGGAAATGAGCAGTTCTTC. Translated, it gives CASSLVAGAGNEQFF.

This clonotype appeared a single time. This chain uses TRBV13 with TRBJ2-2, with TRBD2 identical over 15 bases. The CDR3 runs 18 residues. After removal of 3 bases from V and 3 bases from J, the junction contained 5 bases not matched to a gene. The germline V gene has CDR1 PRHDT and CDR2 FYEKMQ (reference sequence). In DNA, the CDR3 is TGTGCCAGCAGCTTCAGGACTAGCGGGAGGGCCGACACCGGGGAGCTGTTTTTT. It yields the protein CASSFRTSGRADTGELFF.

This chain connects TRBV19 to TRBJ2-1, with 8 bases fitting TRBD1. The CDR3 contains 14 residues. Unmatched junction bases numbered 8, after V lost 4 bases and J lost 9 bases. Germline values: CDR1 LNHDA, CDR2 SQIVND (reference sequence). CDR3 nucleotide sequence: TGTGCCAGTAGTACATCGACAGGGGTGGTTGAGCAGTTCTTC. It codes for CASSTSTGVVEQFF.